The 24 T cell receptor beta chains below come from one sample, sequenced in a study of T cells in Graves' hyperthyroidism and ophthalmopathy. Researchers took RNA transcripts and amplified the TCR beta CDR3 regions from them. Primed by the HTBI set, a first-round RT-PCR was run on the TCR CDR3. In TCRdb, the multiplex PCR reads were re-called with MiXCR into one record per CDR3 protein. This sample carries roughly 740,000 distinct CDR3 sequences, 16% of them seen once, and the ten largest clones take under 10%. Sequencing was done on a sample of blood. These receptor sequences come from a man between 18 and 35 years old with Graves' hyperthyroidism.

In this sample, this clonotype turned up many times. The chain recombines TRBV20-1 with TRBJ2-7; TRBD1 aligns across 8 bases. Germline CDR1 is DFQATT and CDR2 is SNEGSKA (reference sequence). The J segment lost 2 bases and the V segment lost 6 bases, leaving 12 bases of the junction unmatched. The CDR3 extends over 15 amino acids. The CDR3 reads CSALSPGQGPYEQYF. The CDR3, as DNA: TGCAGTGCCCTTAGCCCCGGACAGGGCCCCTACGAGCAGTACTTC.

The rearrangement joins TRBV20-1 to TRBJ2-7; no clear D gene. CDR1 and CDR2 (germline): DFQATT, SNEGSKA (reference sequence). This CDR3 has 16 amino acids. V was shortened by 1 base and J by 2 bases, with 18 bases between the two germline ends. CDR3 residues: CSARVRRASVTYEQYF. The CDR3 DNA reads TGCAGTGCTAGAGTTCGTCGGGCCTCAGTAACCTACGAGCAGTACTTC.

As regards this clonotype: A much larger clone lies one base from this, so it may be a read error. Because the CDR3 is missing its conserved closing phenylalanine or tryptophan, this is likely a read error. This chain links TRBV6-1 with TRBJ2-7, with 10 bases lining up with TRBD1. Germline lookup yields CDR1 MNHNS and CDR2 SASEGT. J gave up 5 bases and V 2 bases, and 9 bases lay outside the gene matches. The length of the CDR3 is 16 residues. CDR3 coding DNA: TGTGCCAGCAGTGAAAGAGTAGGGACAGGGGTGAACGAGCAGTACCTC. As protein: CASSERVGTGVNEQYL.

This clonotype was counted a single time. This chain links TRBV5-1 with TRBJ1-5; 7 bases are a match to TRBD1. The CDR3 covers 15 residues. The V gene end was trimmed by 0 bases and the J gene end by 5 bases; junction bases not matched to a gene: 5. The V gene's germline CDR1 is SGHRS and CDR2 YFSETQ. The CDR3 coding sequence is TGCGCCAGCAGCTTGGGGGGACAGCAGGATCAGCCCCAGCATTTT. Translating it yields CASSLGGQQDQPQHF. Looking up the rest from reference TRBV5-1 and TRBJ1-5 gives the full variable domain: KAGVTQTPRYLIKTRGQQVTLSCSPISGHRSVSWYQQTPGQGLQFLFEYFSETQRNKGNFPGRFSGRQFSNSRSEMNVSTLELGDSALYLCASSLGGQQDQPQHFGDGTRLSIL.

This clonotype showed up just a few times. V is TRBV7-2 and J is TRBJ2-7; D gene uncertain. From germline, CDR1 is SGHTA and CDR2 FQGNSA. The CDR3 is 16 residues long. V was clipped by 1 base and J by 2 bases, with 15 bases between them. CDR3 sequence (DNA): TGTGCCAGCAGCTTAGACGGCAGGTGGGTGACCTACGAGCAGTACTTC. Residues: CASSLDGRWVTYEQYF.

In this sample, this clonotype turned up many times. The chain uses TRBV28 and TRBJ1-2; D call uncertain. V shed 5 bases and J shed 4 bases, with 14 bases lying between them. Germline-derived CDR1 and CDR2 are MDHEN and SYDVKM. The CDR3 loop spans 14 amino acids. Here the CDR3 reads CASSLQDRIYGYTF. CDR3 nucleotides: TGTGCCAGCAGTCTCCAGGACCGGATCTATGGCTACACCTTC.

This clonotype has ten or more counts. The chain carries TRBV28 and TRBJ2-1, with D possibly matching TRBD2 (5 bases). In germline, CDR1 is MDHEN, CDR2 SYDVKM. Trimming left V 3 bases short and J 5 bases short, with 11 bases between. The CDR3 extends over 14 amino acids. Here the CDR3 DNA reads TGTGCCAGCAGTTTCCGGGGAACTGACAATGAGCAGTTCTTC. It codes for CASSFRGTDNEQFF.

Concerning this clonotype: A much larger clone lies a single base off, so this may be a read error. The chain links TRBV6-1 to TRBJ1-2; 8 bases map to TRBD1. Looked up from germline, CDR1 is MNHNS and CDR2 is SASEGT. The CDR3 runs 14 residues. The CDR3 protein is CAGSRDRSNYGYTF. CDR3 DNA: TGTGCCGGCAGTCGGGACAGGTCCAACTATGGCTACACCTTC.

This clonotype was counted many times. One end of the junction varies from germline; a read error may be responsible. The chain recombines TRBV5-1 with TRBJ1-1, with D tentatively TRBD1 (6 bases). The CDR3 has 14 amino acids. The germline CDR1 and CDR2 sequences are SGHRS and YFSETQ. CDR3 protein: CASSLDRGNTEAFF. DNA of the CDR3: TGTGCCAGCAGTCTGGACAGAGGGAACACTGAAGCTTTCTTT.

This clonotype was found many times. V is TRBV20-1 and J is TRBJ2-1; possible D gene TRBD1, 5 bases. CDR1 DFQATT and CDR2 SNEGSKA come from the germline V gene (reference sequence). The V and J ends lost 5 bases and 8 bases respectively, with 10 bases between them. The CDR3 sequence is 11 residues long. Written as DNA, the CDR3 is TGCAGTGCTCCTCAGGGCCATGAGCAGTTCTTC. Translation: CSAPQGHEQFF.

This clonotype was detected a few times. This rearrangement joins TRBV28 to TRBJ1-6; 7 positions agree with TRBD1. V lost 3 bases and J lost 11; bases outside the gene matches: 13. The CDR3 contains 16 residues. The germline gives CDR1 MDHEN, CDR2 SYDVKM. The CDR3: CASSLSWGQRLPPLHF. The CDR3 DNA reads as TGTGCCAGCAGTTTGTCTTGGGGACAGCGACTTCCACCCCTCCACTTT. Based on the CDR3 plus reference TRBV28 and TRBJ1-6, the full variable domain is DVKVTQSSRYLVKRTGEKVFLECVQDMDHENMFWYRQDPGLGLRLIYFSYDVKMKEKGDIPEGYSVSREKKERFSLILESASTNQTSMYLCASSLSWGQRLPPLHFGNGTRLTVT.

V and J are TRBV20-1 and TRBJ2-7; D is unresolved. The CDR3 is 16 residues long. V was cut by 1 base and J by 4 bases, with 20 bases left in between. The germline CDR1 and CDR2 sequences are DFQATT and SNEGSKA (reference sequence). CDR3 in DNA: TGCAGTGCTAGAGCGTGGTATGGTCAGGCGGCTTACGAGCAGTACTTC. As protein: CSARAWYGQAAYEQYF.

Ten or more counts support this clonotype. V is TRBV6-1 and J is TRBJ2-7; maybe TRBD1 (6 bases). Trimming pared 5 bases from V and 3 bases from J, leaving 23 bases between. The CDR3 totals 17 residues. Germline V lookup: CDR1 MNHNS, CDR2 SASEGT. CDR3 protein: CASSYHAGANPFYEQYF. CDR3 sequence (DNA): TGTGCCAGCAGTTATCATGCAGGGGCGAACCCTTTCTACGAGCAGTACTTC.

As to this clonotype: A much bigger clone sits one base away, suggesting this may be a read error. The chain carries TRBV20-1 and TRBJ1-4; D is perhaps TRBD1 (5 bases). Between the trimmed V and J ends, which lost 7 bases and 4 bases, there was a span of 19 bases. This CDR3 spans 15 amino acids. Germline lookup yields CDR1 DFQATT and CDR2 SNEGSKA (reference sequence). DNA for the CDR3: TGCAGTGATAGTTTCACAGGAGACTTTAATGAAAAACTGTTTTTT. Translating it yields CSDSFTGDFNEKLFF.

The chain joins TRBV5-8 to TRBJ1-1; tentative D call: TRBD1 (6 bases). V was pared by 4 bases and J by 0 bases, with 13 bases between. The length of the CDR3 is 15 residues. Germline CDR1 reads SGHTS; CDR2 reads YDEGEE. This CDR3 is CASSIEQGLNTEAFF. CDR3 DNA: TGTGCCAGCAGCATAGAACAGGGCTTGAACACTGAAGCTTTCTTT.

This rearrangement joins TRBV10-1 to TRBJ2-1; TRBD2 aligns across 7 bases. Unmatched junction bases numbered 7, after V lost 0 bases and J lost 8 bases. The CDR3 is made up of 15 amino acids. Looked up from germline, CDR1 is WNHNN and CDR2 is SYGVQD (reference sequence). CDR3 sequence: CASSESTSKYYEQFF. DNA of the CDR3: TGCGCCAGCAGTGAGTCGACTAGCAAATACTATGAGCAGTTCTTC.

This clonotype was recorded many times. V and J are TRBV20-1 and TRBJ2-7, with D perhaps matching TRBD2 (5 bases). V was pared by 2 bases and J by 5 bases, with 10 bases between. The CDR3 extends over 12 amino acids. Germline V gene sequence: CDR1 DFQATT, CDR2 SNEGSKA (reference sequence). CDR3 DNA: TGCAGTGCTAGAAGAGGGTCCAACGAGCAGTACTTC. Translated, it gives CSARRGSNEQYF.

CDR3 sequence reads: CASSMQAGGGNEQFF. The CDR3 nucleotides read TGTGCCAGTAGTATGCAAGCGGGGGGAGGGAATGAGCAGTTCTTC. V usage is TRBV19 and J usage is TRBJ2-1; 9 bases map to TRBD2. CDR3 size: 15 residues. J lost 7 bases, V lost 3 bases, and 7 bases had no gene match. The germline CDR1 and CDR2 sequences are LNHDA and SQIVND (reference sequence).

This clonotype has just a few counts. V and J are TRBV7-9 and TRBJ2-1, with 7 nucleotides matching TRBD1. Trimming removed 6 bases from V and 0 bases from J; junction bases left unmatched: 8. The CDR3 runs 16 residues. CDR1 is SEHNR, CDR2 FQNEAQ, per germline (reference sequence). The DNA for the CDR3 is TGTGCCAGCAGGGAGAGGGGGCCCCTCTCCTACAATGAGCAGTTCTTC. Its protein product is CASRERGPLSYNEQFF. Based on the CDR3 plus reference TRBV7-9 and TRBJ2-1, the full variable domain is DTGVSQNPRHKITKRGQNVTFRCDPISEHNRLYWYRQTLGQGPEFLTYFQNEAQLEKSRLLSDRFSAERPKGSFSTLEIQRTEQGDSAMYLCASRERGPLSYNEQFFGPGTRLTVL.

In the case of this clonotype: A much larger clone lies one base from this, so it may be a read error. V usage is TRBV2 and J usage is TRBJ1-2; 11 nucleotides match TRBD1. CDR1 and CDR2 from the germline V gene are SNHLY and FYNNEI. This CDR3 is built from 13 residues. DNA of the CDR3: TGTGCCAGCAGGCGGACAGGGGGCTATGGCTACGCCTTC. It specifies CASRRTGGYGYAF. Filled out from reference TRBV2 and TRBJ1-2, the complete variable domain reads EPEVTQTPSHQVTQMGQEVILRCVPISNHLYFYWYRQILGQKVEFLVSFYNNEISEKSEIFDDQFSVERPDGSNFTLKIRSTKLEDSAMYFCASRRTGGYGYAFGSGTRLTVV.

At least ten counts were recorded for this clonotype. The chain links TRBV3-1 to TRBJ2-7; 11 nucleotides line up with TRBD2. Germline V CDR1 and CDR2: LGHDT, YNNKEL (reference sequence). This CDR3 has 16 amino acids. With V trimmed by 0 bases and J by 4 bases, 5 bases remained unmatched. The CDR3 DNA is TGTGCCAGCAGCCAAGATAGACTAGCGGGGCCGTACGAGCAGTACTTC. It translates to CASSQDRLAGPYEQYF.

This clonotype came up many times. V gene TRBV27 combines with J gene TRBJ1-1; D not certain. The CDR3 covers 11 residues. Germline V gives CDR1 MNHEY, CDR2 SMNVEV (reference sequence). V was cut by 10 bases and J by 7 bases, with 13 bases left in between. The CDR3 sequence: CATYRGIEAFF. CDR3 coding DNA: TGTGCCACCTACCGAGGAATTGAAGCTTTCTTT.

V gene TRBV27 combines with J gene TRBJ1-5, with 7 bases lining up with TRBD1. CDR1 and CDR2 from the germline V gene are MNHEY and SMNVEV (reference sequence). This CDR3 spans 13 amino acids. V lost 6 bases to trimming and J lost 5 bases; unmatched junction nucleotides: 4. The CDR3 coding sequence is TGTGCCAGCAGCAGTACAGGGGATCAGCCCCAGCATTTT. Amino acids: CASSSTGDQPQHF.

This clonotype appeared once. This may arise from a read error, as a much more abundant clone is one base away. V is TRBV28 and J is TRBJ1-5; 7 bases line up with TRBD1. From germline, CDR1 is MDHEN and CDR2 SYDVKM. The CDR3 extends over 10 amino acids. The CDR3 DNA reads TGTGCCGGCAGTCAGGGGGCCCAGCATTTT. The encoded protein is CAGSQGAQHF. The full variable domain, in which reference TRBV28 and TRBJ1-5 provide the parts outside the CDR3, is DVKVTQSSRYLVKRTGEKVFLECVQDMDHENMFWYRQDPGLGLRLIYFSYDVKMKEKGDIPEGYSVSREKKERFSLILESASTNQTSMYLCAGSQGAQHFGDGTRLSIL.